The rows below give T cell receptor beta chains drawn from one sample of a study of OX40 agonist ivuxolimab in advanced cancers. Data came from immunoSEQ multiplex PCR; TCRdb stores just in-frame clones and leaves some out. The table shows 30,000 to 45,000 clones, with around 80% occurring only once. The sequencing used CD4+ or CD8+ T cells sorted from blood, collected in a trial of the OX40 agonist ivuxolimab. The receptors stem from an adult with an advanced solid tumor such as melanoma, head and neck, liver or kidney cancer. CDR3s include the opening cysteine and the closing phenylalanine or tryptophan. Fields, in order: clone size, D gene, V gene, J gene, CDR3 DNA, CDR3 protein. D genes are given only for firm matches. Expanded clones are given a class, and other clones once, few, many or no size at all.

>few|TRBD2|TRBV7-2|TRBJ2-1
TGTGCCAGCAGCTTAGCTCGGTCGAGCGGGGGGGGCAATGAGCAGTTCTTC
CASSLARSSGGGNEQFF
>-|-|TRBV9|TRBJ1-5
TGTGCCAGCAGCGTAGATGACAGCCACAATCAGCCCCAGCATTTT
CASSVDDSHNQPQHF
>medium-sized|-|TRBV7-9|TRBJ1-5
TGTGCCAGCAGCTTTCAGGGCATGGGAAACAATCAGCCCCAGCATTTT
CASSFQGMGNNQPQHF
>few|-|TRBV4-2|TRBJ2-3
TGTGCCAGCAGCCAAGATGTAGGTGATACGCAGTATTTT
CASSQDVGDTQYF
>-|-|TRBV7-3|TRBJ1-1
TGTGCCAGCAGCTTAACCGGGGCCTCGAACACTGAAGCTTTCTTT
CASSLTGASNTEAFF
>-|-|TRBV4-2|TRBJ2-1
TGTGCCAGCAGCCCCTCCTGGGGGACTGTCTACAATGAGCAGTTCTTC
CASSPSWGTVYNEQFF
>few|-|TRBV4-1|TRBJ2-5
TGCGCCAGCAGCCAAGAAGGCCGGTGGAAAGAGACCCAGTACTTC
CASSQEGRWKETQYF
>-|TRBD2|TRBV6-5|TRBJ2-3
TGTGCCAGCAGCCTCTCTAGCGGGAGAACAGATACGCAGTATTTT
CASSLSSGRTDTQYF
>-|-|TRBV28|TRBJ2-1
TGTGCCAGCAGTTTCGGAAGGGGTGACAATGAGCAGTTCTTC
CASSFGRGDNEQFF
>-|-|TRBV7-9|TRBJ1-5
TGTGCCAGCAGCTTAGGGGGGTATAGCAATCAGCCCCAGCATTTT
CASSLGGYSNQPQHF
>-|-|TRBV7-2|TRBJ1-3
TGTGCCAGCAGCTCCAACTCTGGAAACACCATATATTTT
CASSSNSGNTIYF
>-|-|TRBV6-6|TRBJ2-7
TGTGCCAGCAGTCCCCCGCCGGAAGCCTACGAGCAGTACTTC
CASSPPPEAYEQYF
>-|TRBD2|TRBV4-3|TRBJ2-2
TGCGCTAGCAGCCAAGAGCAGCGGGGGGGGAACACCGGGGAGCTGTTTTTT
CASSQEQRGGNTGELFF
>once|-|TRBV5-6|TRBJ2-3
TGTGCCAGCAGCTTAACGGGGATCACAGATACGCAGTATTTT
CASSLTGITDTQYF
>-|-|TRBV19|TRBJ2-5
TGTGCCAGTAGTCCGGACGGACAAGAGACCCAGTACTTC
CASSPDGQETQYF
>-|-|TRBV28|TRBJ1-4
TGTGCCAGCAACGAGGGGGGGATGACGGCGACTAATGAAAAACTGTTTTTT
CASNEGGMTATNEKLFF
>few|TRBD2|TRBV6-1|TRBJ2-2
TGTGCCAGCAGCGGGGGGGGCAACACCGGGGAGCTGTTTTTT
CASSGGGNTGELFF
>-|-|TRBV10-1|TRBJ2-2
TGCGCCAGCAGTGGTATAGGGGGCACCGGGGAGCTGTTTTTT
CASSGIGGTGELFF